Listed below are T cell receptor beta chains from one sample, sequenced in a study of T cell responses to AZD1222 COVID-19 vaccine. Sequenced by immunoSEQ multiplex PCR; TCRdb stores in-frame clones only, minus some. The sample holds approximately 210,000 clones, approximately 90% seen once. Material: peripheral blood, obtained 28 days after the second AZD1222 dose. The receptor source for this set is an adult who received the AZD1222 COVID-19 vaccine. Both conserved end residues are part of each CDR3. Clone size is given for some rows only: seen once, a few or many times, or a class if the clone is expanded.

>TRBV10-3|TRBJ1-4|few
CAISDSALGGEKLFF
>TRBV28|TRBJ1-1|NA
CASSLPGRGDTEAFF
>TRBV5-1|TRBJ2-7|NA
CASSYGNRGSSYEQYF
>TRBV5-1|TRBJ1-1|NA
CASSLDGGATEAFF
>TRBV5-5|TRBJ1-1|NA
CASTRRTANTEAFF
>TRBV11-2|TRBJ1-6|NA
CASSLGRALIYNSPLHF
>TRBV23-1|TRBJ1-6|NA
CASRGIRF
>TRBV19|TRBJ2-5|NA
CASSPRDRGKVQETQYF
>TRBV5-1|TRBJ2-1|NA
CASSFPNNEQFF
>TRBV30|TRBJ2-6|NA
CAGRLGPGQTVSGANVLTF
>TRBV9|TRBJ1-2|NA
CASSSSRVEGYTF
>TRBV12-5|TRBJ2-1|NA
CASALRQGKQFF
>TRBV5-1|TRBJ1-6|NA
CASSLWLGGQGDSPLHF
>TRBV3-1/TRBV3-2|TRBJ2-2|NA
CASSPRAQGGTGELFF
>TRBV21-1|TRBJ1-1|NA
CASSRTGTGVVSTEAFF
>TRBV7-9|TRBJ1-4|NA
CASSPSRAGRTDEKLFF
>TRBV27|TRBJ2-3|NA
CASSALPGLAGASTQYF
>TRBV24-1|TRBJ2-1|NA
CATSDSHGNEQFF
>TRBV11-1|TRBJ2-1|NA
CASSPMGITNEQFF
>TRBV6-1|TRBJ2-7|NA
CASSEVTSGAYEQYF
>TRBV28|TRBJ1-2|once
CASSPGDSFGYTF
>TRBV23-1|TRBJ2-7|NA
CASSQSRRGPSYEQYF
>TRBV28|TRBJ2-1|NA
CASRYDTGTRTLNEQFF
>TRBV4-3|TRBJ2-5|NA
CASSHGQGEQETQYF
>TRBV6-4|TRBJ2-2|NA
CASSVQGETGELFF
>TRBV4-2|TRBJ2-1|NA
CASSQDQTPSGSTASYNEQFF
>TRBV4-1|TRBJ1-2|NA
CASSPGHGSLDGYTF
>TRBV27|TRBJ2-1|NA
CASGLAAYNEQFF
>TRBV5-4|TRBJ2-2|NA
CATRGGPGELFF
>TRBV11-2|TRBJ2-2|NA
CASSLDATERTGGELFF
>TRBV11-1|TRBJ2-1|NA
CASTPQSNEQFF
>TRBV30|TRBJ2-3|NA
CAWRSGPYGDTQYF
>TRBV9|TRBJ2-5|once
CASSVASGALNQETQYF
>TRBV11-2|TRBJ1-1|NA
CASSYQLPTEAFF
>TRBV2|TRBJ1-1|NA
CATSGSGTRLNTEAFF
>TRBV9|TRBJ2-1|NA
CASSAPTPGLAGGPQFF
>TRBV9|TRBJ2-1|NA
CASSVGLAGYNEQFF
>TRBV7-2|TRBJ2-5|NA
CASSGSGRILQGTQYF
>TRBV27|TRBJ1-6|NA
CASSYPLRQGAWSPLHF
>TRBV10-3|TRBJ2-7|NA
CAISDLVKGGPYEQYF
>TRBV7-8|TRBJ2-1|NA
CASSFSGGYNEQFF
>TRBV2|TRBJ2-7|NA
CASSGDIAIYEQYF
>TRBV7-2|TRBJ1-5|NA
CASSLVPLVGQHF
>TRBV29-1|TRBJ2-3|NA
CSALGGRTDTQYF
>TRBV2|TRBJ1-4|NA
CASRFPTTVDEKLFF
>TRBV25-1|TRBJ2-3|NA
CASSGHYDTQYF
>TRBV12-5|TRBJ1-2|NA
CASGLSKYYGYTF
>TRBV12-5|TRBJ2-7|NA
CASAAPGNEQYF
>TRBV14|TRBJ2-4|once
CASSQSGAANIQYF